This TCR beta chain comes out of a study of CD8+CD57+ T cells in acquired aplastic anemia. About the research overall: DNA recovered from sorted CD4+ and CD8+ cells had a mean of about 3 ug. Study-wide findings and caveats: Roughly 30 sequences, all CD8+ CDR3, were shared between patients and controls.

For CDR3 and TCR beta VDJ profiling, genomic DNA was the template used. TCRdb itself ran the reads through MiXCR, one entry per CDR3 protein. Of 400,000 to 450,000 distinct CDR3 sequences listed, 55% to 75% are singletons. In regard to this clonotype: Its antigen remains unidentified. An end of the junction differs from the germline gene, which may be a read error.

The CDR3 extends over 14 amino acids. Per germline, CDR1 SNHLY and CDR2 FYNNEI. Source material: sorted CD4+, CD8+, or CD8+CD57+ T cells (not recorded which) from PBMCs. This chain uses TRBV2 with TRBJ2-5, with D maybe TRBD1 (5 bases). The sequence derives from a human donor in good health, serving as a control. Here the CDR3 DNA reads TGTGCCAGTGACAGCTCCTGGTACCAAGAGACCCAGCACTTC. It encodes CASDSSWYQETQHF.